This T cell receptor beta chain was recorded in a study of blood T cell repertoires in COVID-19. Study summary: The United States, Italy and Spain were the sources of the acute and convalescent COVID-19 samples. T cells, B-cell-depleted T cells, or PBMCs supplied cDNA or gDNA.

Trimming took 5 bases from V and 9 from J; bases not matched to a gene: 4. This CDR3 is 14 amino acids long. Germline CDR1 MDHEN, CDR2 SYDVKM. Sequencing used immunoSEQ multiplex PCR; TCRdb keeps in-frame clones, though not all of them. The sample consists of roughly 220,000 clones, 80% to 90% of them appearing once. Of note for this clone: Other DNA sequences of this sample code for an identical CDR3.

Sample: PBMCs or T cells enriched from blood (not recorded which). The chain employs TRBV28 and TRBJ1-6; 10 bases agree with TRBD1. The receptor comes from a woman between 18 and 29 years old in a cohort exposed to, infected with or recovered from COVID-19 (not recorded which). CDR3 coding DNA: TGTGCCAGCAGTCCAGGACAGGGGGGTTCACCCCTCCACTTT. It encodes CASSPGQGGSPLHF. Based on the CDR3 plus reference TRBV28 and TRBJ1-6, the full variable domain is DVKVTQSSRYLVKRTGEKVFLECVQDMDHENMFWYRQDPGLGLRLIYFSYDVKMKEKGDIPEGYSVSREKKERFSLILESASTNQTSMYLCASSPGQGGSPLHFGNGTRLTVT.